This T cell receptor beta chain was captured in a study of cytomegalovirus exposure and HLA in healthy donors. In germline, CDR1 is LGHNA, CDR2 YSLEER. The CDR3 is made up of 13 amino acids. Turning to this clone: What it binds is not known. The junction departs from germline at one end; a sequencing error may be responsible.

Study-wide findings and caveats: Highest at DRB1 and lowest at HLA-C, TCR association rates differed among HLA loci in a later analysis. According to reports, the classifier identified cytomegalovirus status with high specificity and sensitivity. A later analysis showed HLA-associated TCR beta chains outstripping equally common others in clonal expansion.

Vbeta (60) and Jbeta (13) primers were used in the PCR. Only in-frame clones appear in the TCRdb table, and some are missing; sequencing was by immunoSEQ multiplex PCR. The sample holds over 150,000 clones; 70% to 80% are singletons and the top ten take about 2.1%. The V gene is TRBV4-3, the J gene TRBJ1-2, with 7 bases lining up with TRBD1. The sequence came from a man younger than 40 in good health and CMV-seronegative. Sequencing input: PBMCs. CDR3 loop: CASSLQLGGGYPF. For the CDR3, the DNA is TGCGCCAGCAGCCTACAACTAGGAGGGGGCTACCCCTTC.